This is a list of T cell receptor beta chains from one sample in a study of technical replicates of blood from several donors. Some clones are missing from TCRdb's copy, which holds only in-frame ones; the method was immunoSEQ multiplex PCR. The sample lists around 97,000 clones, 85% to 95% occurring once. Sequencing was performed on T cells isolated from PBMCs. The receptors derive from a human donor in good health. CDR3s include the opening cysteine and the closing phenylalanine or tryptophan. A D gene is named only where the DNA matches it firmly. Clone size is stated in some rows and not others, as once, few, many or a class when expanded.

>-|TRBV28|-|TRBJ1-2
TGTGCCAGCTCGCTTGGACAGTATGGCTACACCTTC
CASSLGQYGYTF
>-|TRBV7-8|-|TRBJ1-4
TGTGCCAGCAGCTCTAGTGGCCGACCTAATGAAAAACTGTTTTTT
CASSSSGRPNEKLFF
>-|TRBV10-3|-|TRBJ2-7
TGTGCCATCAGTGGGCTGGGAGAGTCCTACGAGCAGTACTTC
CAISGLGESYEQYF
>once|TRBV7-2|-|TRBJ1-5
TGTGCCAGCAGCTCTACTCTATTTTCGGGAAGTTACGGTCAGCCCCAGCATTTT
CASSSTLFSGSYGQPQHF
>-|TRBV5-1|-|TRBJ1-1
TGCGCCAGCAGCTTGGCCGGACAGAACACTGAAGCTTTCTTT
CASSLAGQNTEAFF
>-|TRBV9|-|TRBJ2-6
TGTGCCAGCAGCGTACCACCCGGGGGTGGGGCCAACGTCCTGACTTTC
CASSVPPGGGANVLTF
>-|TRBV28|TRBD2|TRBJ2-5
TGTGCCAGGACCTCAAAGCGGGAGGTACAAGAGACCCAGTACTTC
CARTSKREVQETQYF
>-|TRBV7-2|-|TRBJ1-5
TGTGCCAGCAGCTTAGCGGGGGGGCAGCCCCAGCATTTT
CASSLAGGQPQHF
>-|TRBV2|-|TRBJ1-1
TGTGCCAGCTCTGCGTGGGGGGGGCGGAACACTGAAGCTTTCTTT
CASSAWGGRNTEAFF
>few|TRBV7-9|TRBD1|TRBJ1-4
TGTGCCAGCAGCTTAGGGGGGACAGTGTTGTTTTTT
CASSLGGTVLFF
>-|TRBV16|-|TRBJ1-3
TGTGCCAGCAGCCAGGGCCGCTCTAACTCTGGAAACACCATATATTTT
CASSQGRSNSGNTIYF
>-|TRBV28|TRBD2|TRBJ2-7
TGTGCCAGCCGACTAGCGGGAGAAAGTCCCTACGAGCAGTACTTC
CASRLAGESPYEQYF
>-|TRBV7-3|TRBD2|TRBJ2-3
TGTGCCAGCAGCTTAACGATCGCTAGCGGGTCTATCACAGATACGCAGTATTTT
CASSLTIASGSITDTQYF
>-|TRBV9|TRBD2|TRBJ2-1
TGTGCCAGCAGCGGGTGGGACCTCCGGGGGGAGGGAGGTCTCTTC
CASSGWDLRGEGGLF
>-|TRBV18|-|TRBJ1-3
TGTGCCAGCTCACCACTCGGGGGCTCTGGAAACACCATATATTTT
CASSPLGGSGNTIYF
>-|TRBV7-9|-|TRBJ2-3
TGTGCCAGCAGCTTTTTTTCAGGGGTACCAGATACGCAGTATTTT
CASSFFSGVPDTQYF
>-|TRBV5-5|TRBD1|TRBJ1-5
TGTGCCAGCAGCATAGGGGGCGTCAATCAGCCCCAGCATTTT
CASSIGGVNQPQHF
>-|TRBV15|TRBD1|TRBJ1-2
TGTGCCACCAGCACAGGACAGGAGATTTATGGCTACACCTTC
CATSTGQEIYGYTF